This entry is about one TCR beta chain. Its cognate antigen is unknown. TCRdb's table, derived via immunoSEQ multiplex PCR, lists solely in-frame clones and lacks some. The sample contains around 83,000 clones, about 90% of which appear only once. This CDR3 spans 15 amino acids. The germline gives CDR1 MNHEY, CDR2 SMNVEV (reference sequence). V gave up 5 bases and J gave up 2 bases; unmatched junction bases: 8. This entry is derived from a study of OX40 agonist ivuxolimab in advanced cancers. Study at large: The patients' treatment was ivuxolimab, an agonistic anti-OX40 (CD134) antibody. Earlier treatment with anti-PD-1, anti-PD-L1 or anti-CTLA-4 was permitted, and about 40% had received some.

Points from the study as a whole: Antigen specificity remained undetermined for the expanded peripheral T cells. Clonal expansion was seen in CD4+ and CD8+ blood T cells by week 6 at 0.1 to 3.0 mg/kg.

The source material was CD4+ or CD8+ T cells sorted from blood, sampled in a trial of the OX40 agonist ivuxolimab. This TCR derives from an adult with an advanced solid tumor such as melanoma, head and neck, liver or kidney cancer. V and J are TRBV27 and TRBJ2-7, with 8 positions matching TRBD2. CDR3 sequence: CASSENSGVTYEQYF. As DNA, the CDR3 is TGTGCCAGCAGTGAAAATAGCGGGGTCACCTACGAGCAGTACTTC.